These T cell receptor beta chains were read from a single sample in a study of beta chain features in type 1 diabetes. TCRdb's copy holds only in-frame clones and misses some; the assay was immunoSEQ multiplex PCR. The table includes about 930,000 clones, roughly 15% detected once. The sample was naive CD4+ T cells from blood. The receptors originated from a woman between 18 and 29 years old in good health. The CDR3 runs from the conserved cysteine through the conserved F or W. D genes are given only for firm matches. Clone size appears in some rows only: once, few, many, or a class for an expanded clone.

TRBD1	TRBJ1-2	few	TRBV2	18	CASSELRDRAQANYGYTF	TGTGCCAGCAGTGAGCTCCGAGACAGGGCCCAAGCTAACTATGGCTACACCTTC
.	TRBJ1-1	few	TRBV4-3	14	CASSQEVSGGEAFF	TGCGCCAGCAGCCAAGAGGTTTCCGGGGGCGAAGCTTTCTTT
.	TRBJ2-3	.	TRBV4-1	16	CASSPSGLQNTDTQYF	TGCGCCAGCAGCCCGTCGGGACTTCAGAATACAGATACGCAGTATTTT
.	TRBJ2-7	.	TRBV28	11	CASSRSYEQYF	TGTGCCAGCAGCCGCAGCTACGAGCAGTACTTC
.	TRBJ2-1	few	TRBV18	15	CASSPMSASYNEQFF	TGTGCCAGCTCACCAATGAGCGCCTCTTACAATGAGCAGTTCTTC
.	TRBJ2-3	few	TRBV28	15	CASSPVGGMTDTQYF	TGTGCCAGCAGTCCCGTCGGGGGTATGACAGATACGCAGTATTTT
TRBD1	TRBJ2-2	.	TRBV11-2	13	CASSSDRGGGLFF	TGTGCCAGCAGCTCCGACAGGGGTGGAGGGCTGTTTTTT
.	TRBJ2-1	many	TRBV28	13	CASSASVYNEQFF	TGTGCCAGCAGTGCTAGCGTCTACAATGAGCAGTTCTTC
.	TRBJ1-1	few	TRBV6-5	13	CASRRGTLAEAFF	TGTGCCAGCAGACGCGGGACCCTTGCTGAAGCTTTCTTT
.	TRBJ2-2	.	TRBV9	13	CASSEQGRGELFF	TGTGCCAGCAGCGAACAAGGAAGGGGGGAGCTGTTTTTT
TRBD2	TRBJ2-3	.	TRBV11-2	16	CASSPRLAGGTDTQYF	TGTGCCAGCAGCCCGCGACTAGCGGGAGGAACAGATACGCAGTATTTT
.	TRBJ1-4	.	TRBV10-3	14	CASSRQARGEKLFF	TGTGCCAGCAGTAGACAGGCAAGGGGTGAAAAACTGTTTTTT
TRBD2	TRBJ2-1	.	TRBV7-3	15	CASSLSGRAYNEQFF	TGTGCCAGCAGCCTTAGCGGGAGGGCCTACAATGAGCAGTTCTTC
.	TRBJ2-2	few	TRBV7-3	16	CASSPNGAGLTGELFF	TGTGCCAGCAGCCCGAACGGGGCGGGGTTAACCGGGGAGCTGTTTTTT
.	TRBJ2-2	few	TRBV7-3	16	CASSLGRTGATGELFF	TGTGCCAGCAGCTTGGGGAGGACAGGCGCCACCGGGGAGCTGTTTTTT
.	TRBJ1-1	few	TRBV7-8	14	CASSPVGVVSEAFF	TGTGCCAGCAGCCCGGTGGGGGTCGTCAGTGAAGCTTTCTTT
TRBD2	TRBJ2-3	few	TRBV7-2	13	CASTREIWDTQYF	TGTGCCAGCACGCGGGAGATCTGGGATACGCAGTATTTT
TRBD1	TRBJ2-3	.	TRBV7-3	15	CASSLTGTGTDTQYF	TGTGCCAGCAGCTTAACAGGGACAGGCACAGATACGCAGTATTTT
TRBD1	TRBJ1-5	.	TRBV15	17	CATGERYGTVSNQPQHF	TGTGCCACCGGGGAGAGGTACGGGACAGTCAGCAATCAGCCCCAGCATTTT
.	TRBJ2-3	few	TRBV4-2	17	CASSQIRPGEVTDTQYF	TGTGCCAGCAGCCAGATTAGACCGGGGGAAGTCACAGATACGCAGTATTTT
.	TRBJ1-5	few	TRBV18	13	CASSQADNQPQHF	TGTGCCAGCTCACAGGCAGACAATCAGCCCCAGCATTTT
TRBD2	TRBJ2-7	few	TRBV5-4	16	CASSWYPAGGPHEQYF	TGTGCCAGCAGTTGGTACCCAGCGGGAGGGCCCCACGAGCAGTACTTC
.	TRBJ2-7	.	TRBV7-2	15	CASSSLPTLSGEQYF	TGTGCCAGCAGCTCCCTACCCACCCTATCCGGCGAGCAGTACTTC
.	TRBJ2-7	few	TRBV5-1	14	CASSYRPNSYEQYF	TGCGCCAGCAGCTATAGGCCAAACTCCTACGAGCAGTACTTC
.	TRBJ1-5	few	TRBV6-6	13	CASSYGASAPQHF	TGTGCCAGCAGTTACGGGGCATCCGCGCCCCAGCATTTT
TRBD2	TRBJ2-5	.	TRBV13	16	CASSVAGTSGQETQYF	TGTGCCAGCAGCGTAGCCGGGACTAGCGGCCAAGAGACCCAGTACTTC
TRBD2	TRBJ2-3	few	TRBV2	13	CASTGLAGYTQYF	TGTGCCAGCACCGGACTAGCGGGTTATACGCAGTATTTT
.	TRBJ2-7	.	TRBV7-2	14	CASSISSQAYEQYF	TGTGCCAGCAGCATTAGTTCCCAGGCCTACGAGCAGTACTTC
TRBD2	TRBJ2-4	.	TRBV6-1	15	CASKLAGVAKNIQYF	TGTGCCAGCAAACTAGCGGGAGTGGCCAAAAACATTCAGTACTTC
TRBD1	TRBJ1-1	few	TRBV4-2	15	CASSPATGLSTEAFF	TGTGCCAGCAGCCCAGCGACAGGGCTGTCAACTGAAGCTTTCTTT
.	TRBJ2-3	.	TRBV10-2	14	CASRGGPVTDTQYF	TGCGCCAGCAGAGGAGGGCCGGTGACAGATACGCAGTATTTT
TRBD2	TRBJ2-1	few	TRBV9	16	CASSVDRASGNNEQFF	TGTGCCAGCAGCGTAGATCGGGCTAGCGGGAACAATGAGCAGTTCTTC
.	TRBJ2-1	few	TRBV7-2	16	CASSSVSRTVRIEQFF	TGTGCCAGCAGCTCGGTATCCAGAACCGTCCGAATTGAGCAGTTCTTC
.	TRBJ2-3	.	TRBV4-3	16	CASSQKAPGHTDTQYF	TGCGCCAGCAGCCAAAAGGCCCCGGGTCACACAGATACGCAGTATTTT
TRBD2	TRBJ2-7	.	TRBV7-9	15	CASSLEGLAVYEQYF	TGTGCCAGCAGCTTAGAGGGACTAGCGGTATACGAGCAGTACTTC
.	TRBJ2-5	once	TRBV18	13	CASSPPGSGTQYF	TGTGCCAGCTCACCACCGGGGTCGGGGACCCAGTACTTC
.	TRBJ1-2	.	TRBV4-2	16	CASSQDPGSRWGGYTF	TGTGCCAGCAGCCAAGATCCGGGGTCCCGTTGGGGTGGCTACACCTTC
TRBD1	TRBJ1-4	many	TRBV9	13	CASSETGDEKLFF	TGTGCCAGCAGTGAGACAGGGGATGAAAAACTGTTTTTT
.	TRBJ1-1	few	TRBV5-4	15	CASSDVGASNTEAFF	TGTGCCAGCAGCGACGTGGGGGCCTCGAACACTGAAGCTTTCTTT
.	TRBJ2-2	few	TRBV6-5	16	CASSYRGARNTGELFF	TGTGCCAGCAGTTACCGAGGTGCCCGGAACACCGGGGAGCTGTTTTTT
.	TRBJ1-2	.	TRBV20-1	11	CSAPVDYGYTF	TGCAGTGCCCCCGTAGACTATGGCTACACCTTC
TRBD1	TRBJ2-1	.	TRBV9	15	CASSAVGQLGNEQFF	TGTGCCAGCAGCGCGGTGGGACAGCTGGGGAATGAGCAGTTCTTC
TRBD2	TRBJ2-5	.	TRBV19	13	CASRSSGRETQYF	TGTGCCAGTAGGAGTAGCGGGAGAGAGACCCAGTACTTC
.	TRBJ1-2	.	TRBV19	14	CASNSRDGNYGYTF	TGTGCCAGTAACTCCCGGGACGGTAACTATGGCTACACCTTC
.	TRBJ2-6	few	TRBV7-2	17	CASSHFGQGGGANVLTF	TGTGCCAGCAGCCACTTCGGTCAGGGCGGAGGGGCCAACGTCCTGACTTTC
.	TRBJ2-5	few	TRBV7-2	16	CASSSLAPGVGETQYF	TGTGCCAGCAGCTCTCTCGCCCCGGGAGTAGGAGAGACCCAGTACTTC
.	TRBJ1-5	.	TRBV18	17	CASSPPGMRGKDQPQHF	TGTGCCAGCTCACCACCGGGGATGAGGGGGAAGGATCAGCCCCAGCATTTT